A single sample gave rise to the 3 T cell receptor beta chains below, sequenced in a study of cytotoxic CD8 clonotypes in ibrutinib-treated CLL. Assay used: immunoSEQ multiplex PCR; TCRdb lists only in-frame clones, some missing. This table has about 160,000 clones, about 80% appearing once. Sequencing was performed on PBMCs, taken after 24 months of ibrutinib treatment. These receptors were collected from a human donor with chronic lymphocytic leukemia.

The V gene is TRBV6-1, the J gene TRBJ1-1, with D perhaps TRBD1 (6 bases). Germline V gene lookup returns CDR1 MNHNS and CDR2 SASEGT. This CDR3 is 12 amino acids long. V was trimmed by 4 bases and J by 11 bases, leaving 14 bases between them. Written as DNA, the CDR3 is TGTGCCAGCAGTGGGGGGCCGAGTGGGGCTTTCTTT. This sequence encodes CASSGGPSGAFF.

This clone came up a few times. J is TRBJ2-7 and V is TRBV4-2; tentatively, D is TRBD2 (6 bases). CDR1 LGHNA and CDR2 YNFKEQ come from the germline V gene. V was pared by 1 base and J by 2 bases, with 12 bases between. The CDR3 consists of 15 residues. The CDR3 here is CASSQVAGSTYEQYF. CDR3 DNA sequence: TGTGCCAGCAGCCAAGTCGCGGGGAGCACCTACGAGCAGTACTTC.

V is TRBV7-9 and J is TRBJ1-5; D gene unclear. V was shortened by 5 bases and J by 1 base, with 9 bases between the two germline ends. The V gene's germline CDR1 is SEHNR and CDR2 FQNEAQ (reference sequence). There are 14 residues in the CDR3. This chain's CDR3 is CASSPEVSNQPQHF. The DNA for the CDR3 is TGTGCCAGCAGCCCAGAGGTGAGCAATCAGCCCCAGCATTTT.